The following is a T cell receptor beta chain sequence with its context. The data derive from a study of control samples from healthy donors and cancer patients. Method: immunoSEQ multiplex PCR; TCRdb's copy keeps in-frame clones and lacks some. The table shows under 75,000 clones, with 90% occurring only once. CDR3 size: 16 residues. Germline assignment: CDR1 KGHSH and CDR2 LQKENI. V was pared by 1 base and J by 4 bases, with 14 bases between. The TCR comes from a woman aged 50 to 65 with colorectal cancer. The sequenced sample was PBMCs. The chain combines TRBV18 with TRBJ1-3; maybe TRBD1 (6 bases). The CDR3 reads CASSPLLQGAGNTIYF. CDR3 DNA sequence: TGTGCCAGCTCACCACTGTTACAGGGTGCAGGAAACACCATATATTTT.